This TCR beta chain stems from a study of T-cell reconstitution after alpha-beta-depleted transplantation in children. TCRbeta library construction was performed incorporating unique molecular identifiers. TCRdb re-derived calls from the PCR reads in MiXCR, one entry per CDR3 protein. The table includes 600,000 to 700,000 distinct CDR3 sequences, around 17% detected once. The CDR3 is made up of 12 amino acids. Looked up from germline, CDR1 is SGHRS and CDR2 is YFSETQ. The V end lost 7 bases, the J end lost 3 bases, and 10 bases lay between the germline ends. This clonotype occurred a few times. The input for sequencing was PBMCs from the stem cell graft donor, taken from the stem cell graft. This sequence originates from a human donor who donated a stem cell graft to a child with acute myeloid leukemia. The gene calls are TRBV5-1 and TRBJ1-2; D remains unclear. The CDR3 coding sequence is TGCGCCAGCTCGGGCAGATACTATGGCTACACCTTC. Translation: CASSGRYYGYTF.